The 30 T cell receptor beta chains listed next were all sequenced from one sample in a study of T cell repertoires and HLA-DP antigens. Some clones are missing from TCRdb's copy, which holds only in-frame ones; the method was immunoSEQ multiplex PCR. In the table there are around 100,000 clones, nearly 95% of which are singletons. These receptors' targets are unknown. The sequenced sample was CD4+ T cells from PBMCs. These TCRs come from a woman in her late teens or twenties in good health and CMV-seronegative.

This chain joins TRBV19 and TRBJ1-1, with TRBD1 matching 11 bases. Losses at the gene ends were 3 bases for V and 11 bases for J; bases not matched to a gene: 2. This CDR3 has 12 amino acids. Germline V gene sequence: CDR1 LNHDA, CDR2 SQIVND (reference sequence). The CDR3 loop is CASSMDRGLAFF. In DNA form, the CDR3 reads TGTGCCAGTAGTATGGACAGGGGGCTCGCTTTCTTT.

J is TRBJ1-1 and V is TRBV27; TRBD1 might be the D (6 bases). The CDR3 has 16 amino acids. Germline CDR1 MNHEY, CDR2 SMNVEV (reference sequence). The V end was cut by 2 bases, the J end by 8 bases, with 21 bases between. The CDR3 loop reads CASSLDVWGARKEAFF. In DNA form, the CDR3 reads TGTGCCAGCAGTTTAGATGTGTGGGGGGCGCGTAAGGAAGCTTTCTTT.

The gene calls are TRBV10-3 and TRBJ1-3; TRBD1 agrees at 7 bases. The CDR3 loop spans 17 amino acids. Unmatched junction bases numbered 10, after V lost 5 bases and J lost 0 bases. Germline CDR1 reads ENHRY; CDR2 reads SYGVKD. The CDR3 is CAISPFGDRRSGNTIYF. CDR3 DNA sequence: TGTGCCATCAGTCCCTTCGGGGACAGACGCTCTGGAAACACCATATATTTT.

Only a few counts were recorded for this clone. The chain is built from TRBV6-5 and TRBJ1-3, with D uncertain. V lost 7 bases, J lost 0 bases, and 13 bases lay in between. The germline V gene has CDR1 MNHEY and CDR2 SVGAGI. The CDR3 runs to 15 residues. The CDR3 DNA follows: TGTGCCAGCACGTCGGACGGTAGCTCTGGAAACACCATATATTTT. Its translation: CASTSDGSSGNTIYF.

The chain uses TRBV5-1 and TRBJ1-1, with D uncertain. Trimming took off 4 bases at V and 4 bases at J, with 17 bases between the two ends. This CDR3 is built from 15 residues. Germline assignment: CDR1 SGHRS and CDR2 YFSETQ. As DNA, the CDR3 is TGCGCCAGCAGCCAATTACAAGGAGAGGGCACTGAAGCTTTCTTT. Translation: CASSQLQGEGTEAFF. Full variable domain (remainder filled in from reference TRBV5-1 and TRBJ1-1): KAGVTQTPRYLIKTRGQQVTLSCSPISGHRSVSWYQQTPGQGLQFLFEYFSETQRNKGNFPGRFSGRQFSNSRSEMNVSTLELGDSALYLCASSQLQGEGTEAFFGQGTRLTVV.

The CDR3 here is CASKKVGATYEQYF. In DNA form, the CDR3 reads TGTGCCAGCAAAAAAGTAGGGGCCACCTACGAGCAGTACTTC. The chain uses TRBV27 and TRBJ2-7, with D perhaps TRBD1 (5 bases). Trimming stripped 7 bases from V and 2 bases from J, with 15 bases between. In germline, CDR1 is MNHEY, CDR2 SMNVEV (reference sequence). The CDR3 has 14 residues.

The chain recombines TRBV11-2 with TRBJ1-2, with D maybe TRBD1 (6 bases). The CDR3 runs 15 residues. The germline gives CDR1 SGHAT, CDR2 FQNNGV. V lost 5 bases, J lost 3 bases, and 16 bases lay in between. CDR3 nucleotides: TGTGCCAGCAGCCCCATAAGGGGGGAGGACTATGGCTACACCTTC. Amino acid sequence: CASSPIRGEDYGYTF.

This clone occurred a few times. The chain employs TRBV2 and TRBJ2-7; TRBD2 might be the D (5 bases). V lost 3 bases and J 2 bases, leaving 8 bases between the germline ends. The CDR3 consists of 13 residues. Germline loops: CDR1 SNHLY, CDR2 FYNNEI. This chain's CDR3 is CASSDVGAYEQYF. In nucleotides, the CDR3 is TGTGCCAGCAGTGACGTGGGAGCCTACGAGCAGTACTTC.

The CDR3 loop reads CASSLRMGNTEAFF. For the CDR3, the DNA is TGTGCCAGCAGTCTCCGTATGGGGAACACTGAAGCTTTCTTT. The V and J genes are TRBV6-1 and TRBJ1-1; D remains ambiguous. The CDR3 is 14 residues long. The germline V gene encodes CDR1 MNHNS and CDR2 SASEGT. The V gene lost 5 bases and the J gene lost 1 base, with 11 bases spanning the gap.

The V call is TRBV7-2, the J call TRBJ2-5; 9 bases are a match to TRBD1. With 0 bases clipped from V and 1 base from J, the junction kept 3 bases outside the gene matches. CDR1 is SGHTA and CDR2 is FQGNSA in the germline V gene. The length of the CDR3 is 16 residues. The chain's CDR3 is CASSLAVQGAQETQYF. CDR3 nucleotide sequence: TGTGCCAGCAGCTTAGCAGTACAGGGGGCCCAAGAGACCCAGTACTTC. The variable domain in full, with the rest retrieved from reference TRBV7-2 and TRBJ2-5, is GAGVSQSPSNKVTEKGKDVELRCDPISGHTALYWYRQSLGQGLEFLIYFQGNSAPDKSGLPSDRFSAERTGGSVSTLTIQRTQQEDSAVYLCASSLAVQGAQETQYFGPGTRLLVL.

This chain uses TRBV29-1 with TRBJ1-5; D is ambiguous. CDR3 length: 14 residues. V shed 7 bases and J shed 4 bases, with 17 bases lying between them. Germline V lookup: CDR1 SQVTM, CDR2 ANQGSEA. The CDR3 coding sequence is TGCAGCGCAGCATCAGGAGCTGGAAATCAGCCCCAGCATTTT. Translation gives CSAASGAGNQPQHF.

This clone was recorded only once. V gene TRBV7-3 combines with J gene TRBJ2-1, with TRBD2 matching 14 bases. J was trimmed by 7 bases and V by 3 bases; bases with no gene match: 8. The CDR3 length is 17 residues. In germline, CDR1 is SGHTA, CDR2 FQGTGA. This chain's CDR3 is CASSFRRLAGGPNEQFF. CDR3 DNA sequence: TGTGCCAGCAGCTTTCGCCGACTAGCGGGAGGGCCGAATGAGCAGTTCTTC.

The CDR3 sequence: CASSGGGGKGNSPLHF. CDR3 DNA sequence: TGTGCCAGCAGTGGAGGGGGGGGTAAGGGGAATTCACCCCTCCACTTT. This sequence joins TRBV6-1 and TRBJ1-6; TRBD1 might be the D (6 bases). The CDR3 is made up of 16 amino acids. Germline loops: CDR1 MNHNS, CDR2 SASEGT. The germline V and J ends were trimmed by 4 bases and 7 bases, with 17 bases remaining between them.

This rearrangement joins TRBV28 to TRBJ2-3; D is uncertain. The CDR3 extends over 15 amino acids. Trimming stripped 3 bases from V and 0 bases from J, with 10 bases between. Germline CDR1 MDHEN, CDR2 SYDVKM. The CDR3: CASSLAISSTDTQYF. CDR3 nucleotide sequence: TGTGCCAGCAGTTTGGCTATTTCTAGCACAGATACGCAGTATTTT. Complete variable domain (other parts from reference TRBV28 and TRBJ2-3): DVKVTQSSRYLVKRTGEKVFLECVQDMDHENMFWYRQDPGLGLRLIYFSYDVKMKEKGDIPEGYSVSREKKERFSLILESASTNQTSMYLCASSLAISSTDTQYFGPGTRLTVL.

The chain employs TRBV4-2 and TRBJ2-5, with unresolved D. The V gene lost 0 bases and the J gene lost 6 bases, with 14 bases spanning the gap. Germline CDR1 is LGHNA and CDR2 is YNFKEQ. CDR3 length equals 15 residues. CDR3 residues: CASSQDPGLGKTQYF. The CDR3 nucleotides read TGTGCCAGCAGCCAAGACCCCGGTCTTGGGAAGACCCAGTACTTC.

The rearrangement links TRBV7-2 to TRBJ2-5; D unclear. CDR3 length equals 15 residues. The V gene's germline CDR1 is SGHTA and CDR2 FQGNSA. V was shortened by 2 bases and J by 7 bases, with 17 bases between the two germline ends. CDR3 sequence: CASSLIPSPGGTQYF. The CDR3 coding sequence is TGTGCCAGCAGCTTAATCCCTTCCCCGGGCGGGACCCAGTACTTC.

This chain connects TRBV5-1 to TRBJ1-4; 9 positions match TRBD1. The CDR3 runs to 14 residues. V trimming: 4 bases; J trimming: 7 bases; junction bases outside the gene matches: 5. Per the germline V gene, CDR1 is SGHRS and CDR2 is YFSETQ. The CDR3 reads CASSRGQGGEKLFF. The CDR3, as DNA: TGCGCCAGCAGCAGGGGACAGGGTGGTGAAAAACTGTTTTTT.

The chain couples TRBV7-9 to TRBJ1-2; D is undetermined. The CDR3 loop spans 15 amino acids. Germline CDR1 is SEHNR and CDR2 is FQNEAQ (reference sequence). V lost 2 bases, J lost 0 bases, and 10 bases lay in between. CDR3 sequence reads: CASSLRNGANYGYTF. The CDR3 coding sequence is TGTGCCAGCAGCTTAAGGAACGGGGCTAACTATGGCTACACCTTC. The full variable domain, with the rest looked up from reference TRBV7-9 and TRBJ1-2, is DTGVSQNPRHKITKRGQNVTFRCDPISEHNRLYWYRQTLGQGPEFLTYFQNEAQLEKSRLLSDRFSAERPKGSFSTLEIQRTEQGDSAMYLCASSLRNGANYGYTFGSGTRLTVV.

The chain couples TRBV2 to TRBJ2-1; 10 bases match TRBD1. V gave up 6 bases and J gave up 4 bases; unmatched junction bases: 9. The V gene's germline CDR1 is SNHLY and CDR2 FYNNEI. This CDR3 is 16 amino acids long. This CDR3 is CASSPVGDRGYNEQFF. The CDR3 coding sequence is TGTGCCAGCAGCCCCGTAGGGGACAGGGGATACAATGAGCAGTTCTTC. Complete variable domain (other parts from reference TRBV2 and TRBJ2-1): EPEVTQTPSHQVTQMGQEVILRCVPISNHLYFYWYRQILGQKVEFLVSFYNNEISEKSEIFDDQFSVERPDGSNFTLKIRSTKLEDSAMYFCASSPVGDRGYNEQFFGPGTRLTVL.

J is TRBJ1-2 and V is TRBV29-1; D unclear. Deletions cut 7 bases from V and 2 bases from J, with 11 bases between. The length of the CDR3 is 12 residues. CDR1 SQVTM and CDR2 ANQGSEA come from the germline V gene. The CDR3 protein is CSAVGWNYGYTF. CDR3 DNA: TGCAGCGCCGTAGGGTGGAACTATGGCTACACCTTC.

This chain links TRBV28 with TRBJ2-3; D is perhaps TRBD1 or TRBD2 (5 bases each). The CDR3 length is 14 residues. V was shortened by 1 base and J by 1 base, with 6 bases between the two germline ends. CDR1 and CDR2 (germline): MDHEN, SYDVKM. The CDR3 DNA sequence: TGTGCCAGCAGTTTATCGGGGCGCACAGATACGCAGTATTTT. Its protein is CASSLSGRTDTQYF.

This clone was detected a few times. This chain uses TRBV29-1 with TRBJ1-1, with a possible D match to TRBD1 (6 bases). This CDR3 contains 11 residues. The germline V gene has CDR1 SQVTM and CDR2 ANQGSEA. The CDR3 DNA reads as TGCGCGGGGGCTCAGAACACTGAAGCTTTCTTT. It encodes CAGAQNTEAFF.

The genes are TRBV9 and TRBJ2-1, with D perhaps being TRBD1 or TRBD2 (6 bases each). V was cut by 7 bases and J by 5 bases, with 16 bases left in between. CDR1 is SGDLS and CDR2 is YYNGEE in the germline V gene. CDR3 length equals 14 residues. In DNA, the CDR3 is TGTGCCAGCGCAAGAAAGGGGGGCAACAATGAGCAGTTCTTC. It codes for CASARKGGNNEQFF.

This chain uses TRBV7-8 with TRBJ2-5, with a weak D call TRBD2 (7 bases). This CDR3 comprises 16 residues. Between the trimmed V and J ends, which lost 4 bases and 3 bases, there was a span of 18 bases. Germline V lookup: CDR1 SGHVS, CDR2 FQNEAQ. DNA for the CDR3: TGTGCCAGCAGCTCTCACTGGGCGGGGGCTAAAGAGACCCAGTACTTC. It specifies CASSSHWAGAKETQYF.

This clone was observed once. The V gene is TRBV5-1, the J gene TRBJ1-1, with D possibly being TRBD1 (5 bases). CDR3 size: 15 residues. Trimming left V 2 bases short and J 2 bases short, with 13 bases between. Germline V gene lookup returns CDR1 SGHRS and CDR2 YFSETQ. In DNA form, the CDR3 reads TGCGCCAGCAGCTTTTTCAGGGCCGGAAACACTGAAGCTTTCTTT. This codes for CASSFFRAGNTEAFF.

This chain joins TRBV28 and TRBJ2-5, with TRBD2 matching 7 bases. Trimming cost V 7 bases and J 5 bases; bases outside gene matches: 13. Germline lookup yields CDR1 MDHEN and CDR2 SYDVKM. CDR3 length: 15 amino acids. The CDR3: CASTNSAGRGETQYF. The CDR3, as DNA: TGTGCCAGCACCAATTCAGCGGGGAGAGGGGAGACCCAGTACTTC.

The V call is TRBV28, the J call TRBJ2-7; tentative D call: TRBD2 (6 bases). V lost 6 bases and J 0 bases, leaving 15 bases between the germline ends. The germline V gene has CDR1 MDHEN and CDR2 SYDVKM. The CDR3 runs to 15 residues. The CDR3 sequence is CASSPERVYSYEQYF. CDR3 DNA: TGTGCCAGCAGCCCTGAGCGGGTCTACTCCTACGAGCAGTACTTC.

The chain couples TRBV7-8 to TRBJ2-5, with D perhaps assigned TRBD1 or TRBD2 (6 bases each). Deletions cut 2 bases from V and 2 bases from J, with 15 bases between. Germline CDR1 reads SGHVS; CDR2 reads FQNEAQ. CDR3 size: 16 residues. The CDR3 DNA follows: TGTGCCAGCAGCTTAATCGGGGGCGCCAATCAAGAGACCCAGTACTTC. Amino acid sequence: CASSLIGGANQETQYF.

This rearrangement joins TRBV6-5 to TRBJ2-1; 8 bases match TRBD2. Losses at the gene ends were 0 bases for V and 3 bases for J; bases not matched to a gene: 1. Germline values: CDR1 MNHEY, CDR2 SVGAGI. This CDR3 comprises 15 residues. CDR3 protein: CASSYSGLVYNEQFF. The CDR3 DNA sequence: TGTGCCAGCAGTTACTCGGGACTAGTCTACAATGAGCAGTTCTTC.

The genes are TRBV2 and TRBJ2-1; D might be TRBD2 (6 bases). Germline assignment: CDR1 SNHLY and CDR2 FYNNEI. The CDR3 is 15 amino acids. V shed 2 bases and J shed 3 bases, with 11 bases lying between them. The CDR3 protein is CASSEWGVGYNEQFF. CDR3 in DNA: TGTGCCAGCAGTGAATGGGGGGTCGGCTACAATGAGCAGTTCTTC.